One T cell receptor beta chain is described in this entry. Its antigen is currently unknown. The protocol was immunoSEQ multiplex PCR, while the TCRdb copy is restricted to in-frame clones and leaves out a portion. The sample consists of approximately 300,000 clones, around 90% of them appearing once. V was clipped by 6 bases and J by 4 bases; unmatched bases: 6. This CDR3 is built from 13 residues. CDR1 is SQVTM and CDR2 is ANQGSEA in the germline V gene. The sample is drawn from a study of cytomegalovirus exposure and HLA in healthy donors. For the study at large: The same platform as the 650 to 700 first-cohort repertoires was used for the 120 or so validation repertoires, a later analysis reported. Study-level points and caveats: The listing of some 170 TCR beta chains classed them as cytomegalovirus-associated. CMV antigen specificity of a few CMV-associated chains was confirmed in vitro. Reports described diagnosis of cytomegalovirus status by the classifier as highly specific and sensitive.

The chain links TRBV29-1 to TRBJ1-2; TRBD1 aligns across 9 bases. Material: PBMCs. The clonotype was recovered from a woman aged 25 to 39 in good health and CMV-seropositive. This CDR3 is CSVRTGAGYGYTF. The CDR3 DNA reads TGCAGCGTCAGGACAGGGGCCGGCTATGGCTACACCTTC.